This note documents a single T cell receptor beta chain sequence. The antigen remains unidentified. Method: immunoSEQ multiplex PCR; TCRdb's copy keeps in-frame clones and lacks some. The sample lists some 86,000 clones, around 73% occurring once. This sample was included in a study of T cell responses to AZD1222 COVID-19 vaccine. Whole-study context: Second-dose timings of about 4 or about 12 weeks were pooled. Findings and caveats of the study: All repertoire sampling was performed exclusively after the peak T cell response. Nearly half of spike-specific TCRs reportedly go after variant regions that carry no mutations. Compared with day 0, the breadth and depth of the Spike-specific TCR repertoire rose significantly after two doses of AZD1222.

The source of this sequence is an adult in good health. The specimen was peripheral blood, collected on day 0 of AZD1222 vaccination.

The CDR3 is CASSESAGYEQYF. DNA for the CDR3: TGCGCCAGCAGTGAGAGCGCGGGATACGAGCAGTACTTC. The chain employs TRBV10-1 and TRBJ2-7; D is perhaps TRBD2 (6 bases). CDR3 size: 13 residues. The ends were cut back, 2 bases at V and 4 bases at J, with 9 bases in the middle. Germline CDR1 WNHNN, CDR2 SYGVQD (reference sequence).